The T cell receptor beta chain under discussion was sequenced for a study of T cell changes during pregnancy in multiple sclerosis. The method was immunoSEQ multiplex PCR; TCRdb's version includes in-frame clones alone and lacks a portion of them. The sample shows 55,000 to 70,000 clones, around nine tenths of them seen only once. This clone appeared once. Looked up from germline, CDR1 is LNHDA and CDR2 is SQIVND (reference sequence). V was shortened by 5 bases and J by 5 bases, with 10 bases between the two germline ends. This CDR3 spans 14 amino acids. This TCR was recovered from a female donor in good health, enrolled as a control in a pregnancy study. The input for sequencing was peripheral blood, taken in the third trimester of pregnancy. This sequence joins TRBV19 and TRBJ1-6; the D gene is possibly TRBD1 (6 bases). CDR3 loop: CASSSWTDNSPLHF. For the CDR3, the DNA is TGTGCCAGTAGTTCATGGACAGATAATTCACCCCTCCACTTT.